Detailed here is one T cell receptor beta chain. Its specificity is not known. The data belong to a study of T-cell memory formation after mild COVID-19. General observations from the study: The study found balanced CD4/CD8 in clones contracting day 15 to 85 and a CD4+ lean in later expanders.

From 5'RACE with constant-segment primers came TCR alpha and TCR beta cDNA libraries that carried sample barcodes and UMIs. One entry per CDR3 protein results from TCRdb running MiXCR on the 5' RACE reads. The sample holds 530,000 or so distinct CDR3 sequences, approximately 15% seen once. The CDR3 extends over 14 amino acids. Germline CDR1 reads SEHNR; CDR2 reads FQNEAQ (reference sequence). Trimming removed 5 bases from V and 1 base from J, with 9 bases in between. Specimen: PBMCs or a T cell subset sorted from them (not recorded which). V and J are TRBV7-9 and TRBJ1-3; no clear D gene. The clonotype comes from an adult woman who had mild COVID-19 (a few samples of this study predate the infection). Cell type and time point are not known. DNA for the CDR3: TGTGCCAGCAGCCATGCAGTTTCTGGAAACACCATATATTTT. Its protein is CASSHAVSGNTIYF. Combining the CDR3 with reference TRBV7-9 and TRBJ1-3 gives the whole variable domain DTGVSQNPRHKITKRGQNVTFRCDPISEHNRLYWYRQTLGQGPEFLTYFQNEAQLEKSRLLSDRFSAERPKGSFSTLEIQRTEQGDSAMYLCASSHAVSGNTIYFGEGSWLTVV.